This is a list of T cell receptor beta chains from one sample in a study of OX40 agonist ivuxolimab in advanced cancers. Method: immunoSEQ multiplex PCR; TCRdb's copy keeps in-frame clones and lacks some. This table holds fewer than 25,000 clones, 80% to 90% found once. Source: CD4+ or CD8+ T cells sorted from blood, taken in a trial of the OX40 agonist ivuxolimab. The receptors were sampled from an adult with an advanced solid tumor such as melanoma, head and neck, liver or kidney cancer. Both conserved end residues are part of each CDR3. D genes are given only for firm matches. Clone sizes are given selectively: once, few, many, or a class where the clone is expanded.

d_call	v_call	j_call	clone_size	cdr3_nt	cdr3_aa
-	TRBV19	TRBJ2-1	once	TGTGCCAGTAGAAAGGCGGGGCCGCAGTTCTTC	CASRKAGPQFF
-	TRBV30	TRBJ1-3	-	TGTGCCTGGAGTAAGCAGATCAGCTCTGGAAACACCATATATTTT	CAWSKQISSGNTIYF
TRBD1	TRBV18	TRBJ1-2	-	TGTGCCAGCTCACCATTACAGGGGTTTAATGGCTACACCTTC	CASSPLQGFNGYTF
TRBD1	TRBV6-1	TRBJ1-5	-	TGTGCCAGCAGTGAAGGACAGGGGGCTCAGCCCCAGCATTTT	CASSEGQGAQPQHF
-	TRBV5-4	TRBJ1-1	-	TGTGCCAGCAGCGGGGGGTACCTTGGGGGCACTGAAGCTTTCTTT	CASSGGYLGGTEAFF
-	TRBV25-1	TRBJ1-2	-	TGTGCCAGCAGTGAGGGACCGAGGGATGGCTACACCTTC	CASSEGPRDGYTF
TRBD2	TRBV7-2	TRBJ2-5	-	TGTGCCAGCAGCTTAGTGGGACTAGCGGGAATCAGGGTCCAGTACTTC	CASSLVGLAGIRVQYF
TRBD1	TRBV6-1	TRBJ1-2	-	TGTGCCAGCAGTCACACGACAGGGGCGGACTATGGCTACACCTTC	CASSHTTGADYGYTF
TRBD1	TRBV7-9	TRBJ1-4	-	TGTGCCAGCAGCTTAAGGACAGGGGGGGATGAAAAACTGTTTTTT	CASSLRTGGDEKLFF
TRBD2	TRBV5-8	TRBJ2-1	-	TGTGCCAGCAGCCCAGGACTAGCCAGCTACAATGAGCAGTTCTTC	CASSPGLASYNEQFF
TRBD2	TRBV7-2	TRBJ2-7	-	TGTGCCAGCAGCTTAGCGGCAGCGGGAGGGCCATACGAGCAGTACTTC	CASSLAAAGGPYEQYF
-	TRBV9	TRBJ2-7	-	TGTGCCAGCAGCGTAGGTCCTGGACGGCAAGCCTACGAGCAGTACTTC	CASSVGPGRQAYEQYF
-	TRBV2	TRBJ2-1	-	TGTGCCAGCAGTCTGCAGAGTGGGAATGAGCAGTTCTTC	CASSLQSGNEQFF
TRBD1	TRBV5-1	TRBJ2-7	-	TGCGCCAGCAGCCCGGAACCACAGGGGGCATCCTACGAGCAGTACTTC	CASSPEPQGASYEQYF
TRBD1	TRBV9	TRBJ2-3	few	TGTGCCAGCGGAATCAAGGGGGCCCCCACAGATACGCAGTATTTT	CASGIKGAPTDTQYF
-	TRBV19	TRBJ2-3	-	TGTGCCAGTAGTATCCTAGGCCCCACAGATACGCAGTATTTT	CASSILGPTDTQYF
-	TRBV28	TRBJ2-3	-	TGTGCCAGCAGCTCGTACCCCTTCACAGATACGCAGTATTTT	CASSSYPFTDTQYF
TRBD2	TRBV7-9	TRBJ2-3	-	TGTGCCAGCAGAGCTATGACTAGCGGGAGTGATGCAGATACGCAGTATTTT	CASRAMTSGSDADTQYF
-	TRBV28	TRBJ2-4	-	TGTGCCAGCAGTCTAGGGGGAGGCAAAAACATTCAGTACTTC	CASSLGGGKNIQYF
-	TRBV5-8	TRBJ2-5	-	TGTGCCAGCAGCTTCCGTGAGACCCAGTACTTC	CASSFRETQYF
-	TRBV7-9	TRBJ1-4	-	TGTGCCAGCAGCTTATACAGGACGAATGAAAAACTGTTTTTT	CASSLYRTNEKLFF
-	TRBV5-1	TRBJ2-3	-	TGCGCCAGCATCCCCGCTCTAGGTGGGTCAGATACGCAGTATTTT	CASIPALGGSDTQYF
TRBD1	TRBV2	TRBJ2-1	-	TGTGCCAGCAAGAGACAGGGGGCCGGTGAGCAGTTCTTC	CASKRQGAGEQFF
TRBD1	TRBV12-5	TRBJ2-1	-	TGTGCTAGTGGCAAAGACAGGGGGCTTGCCTACAATGAGCAGTTCTTC	CASGKDRGLAYNEQFF
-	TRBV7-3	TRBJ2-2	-	TGTGCCAGCAGCCTATGGGGCGGGGACCTTGGCACCGGGGAGCTGTTTTTT	CASSLWGGDLGTGELFF
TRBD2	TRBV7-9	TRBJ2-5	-	TGTGCCAGCAGCCCCCCCGGGGGGAGCCAAGAGACCCAGTACTTC	CASSPPGGSQETQYF
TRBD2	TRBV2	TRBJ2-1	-	TGTGCCAGCAGGGTCGGGAGGGCCAATGAGCAGTTCTTC	CASRVGRANEQFF
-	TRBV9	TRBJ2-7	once	TGTGCCAGCAGCCCAGGCATCTACGAGCAGTACTTC	CASSPGIYEQYF
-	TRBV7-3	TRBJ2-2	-	TGTGCCAGCAGCTTGAGGGTAACCGGGGAGCTGTTTTTT	CASSLRVTGELFF
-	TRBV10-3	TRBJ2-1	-	TGTGCCATCAGTGAAGGTAGCGGTAAACCTAATGAGCAGTTCTTC	CAISEGSGKPNEQFF
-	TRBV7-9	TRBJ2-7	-	TGTGCCAGCAGCGCCCGGGACAACTACGAGCAGTACTTC	CASSARDNYEQYF
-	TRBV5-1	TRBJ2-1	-	TGCGCCAGCAGCATACTAGGAGGGGGAAGCAATGAGCAGTTCTTC	CASSILGGGSNEQFF
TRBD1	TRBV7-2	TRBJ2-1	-	TGTGCCAGCAGCCAGAGACAGGGGCAGTTCTTC	CASSQRQGQFF
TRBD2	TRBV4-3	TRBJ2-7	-	TGCGCCAGCAGCCAAGACGGGAGGGCCTACGAGCAGTACTTC	CASSQDGRAYEQYF
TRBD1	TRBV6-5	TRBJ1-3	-	TGTGCCAGCAGGGGACAGGCCCTCTCTGGAAACACCATATATTTT	CASRGQALSGNTIYF
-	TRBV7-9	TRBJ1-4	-	TGTGCCAGCAGCTTATCCAGAGGTTCAACTAATGAAAAACTGTTTTTT	CASSLSRGSTNEKLFF
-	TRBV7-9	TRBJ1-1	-	TGTGCCAGCAGCTGGATTGTTGGGAACACTGAAGCTTTCTTT	CASSWIVGNTEAFF
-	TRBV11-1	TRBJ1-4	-	TGTGCCAGCAGCTTAAGGGCAGACGAAAAACTGTTTTTT	CASSLRADEKLFF
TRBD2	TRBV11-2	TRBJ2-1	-	TGTGCCAGCAGCTCTATTCGGACTAGTAGGAGGAACAATGAGCAGTTCTTC	CASSSIRTSRRNNEQFF
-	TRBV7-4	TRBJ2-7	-	TGTGCCAGCAGCCGTCTAGGAGCCCTCGAGCAGTACTTC	CASSRLGALEQYF
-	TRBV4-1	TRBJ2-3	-	TGCGCCAGCAGCCAACTAGGGGGAGATACGCAGTATTTT	CASSQLGGDTQYF
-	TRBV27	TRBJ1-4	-	TGTGCCAGCAGTCAAGTCCGGGACACGGCCGAAAAACTGTTTTTT	CASSQVRDTAEKLFF
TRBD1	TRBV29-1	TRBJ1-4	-	TGCAGCGTTTCTGGACAGGGGGCGAGGGGCGAAAAACTGTTTTTT	CSVSGQGARGEKLFF
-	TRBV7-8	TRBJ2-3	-	TGTGCCAGCAGCTTATTACGGGAAATTGGTACGCAGTATTTT	CASSLLREIGTQYF
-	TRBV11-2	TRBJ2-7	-	TGTGCCAGCAGCCCCGGGCGGGGAAACTCCTACGAGCAGTACTTC	CASSPGRGNSYEQYF
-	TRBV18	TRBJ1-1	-	TGTGCCAGCTCATCGGTGGGCCAGGGGAACACTGAAGCTTTCTTT	CASSSVGQGNTEAFF
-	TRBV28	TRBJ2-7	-	TGTGCCAGCAGTATATCGACAGGCGGAACCTACGAGCAGTACTTC	CASSISTGGTYEQYF
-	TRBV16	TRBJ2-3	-	TGTGCCAGCAGCGGGACGGATAGCACAGATACGCAGTATTTT	CASSGTDSTDTQYF
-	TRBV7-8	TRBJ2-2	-	TGTGCCAGCAGGACATGGGGGGCCCGAGGAGTCGGCGGGGAGCTGTTTTTT	CASRTWGARGVGGELFF
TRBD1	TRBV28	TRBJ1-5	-	TGTGCCAGCATCAAGACAGGGCGGGGAGGGCCCCAGCATTTT	CASIKTGRGGPQHF
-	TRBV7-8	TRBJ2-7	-	TGTGCCAGCAGCTTAGGTTTGGGCTACGAGCAGTACTTC	CASSLGLGYEQYF
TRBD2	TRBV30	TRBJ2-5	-	TGTGCCTGGAGTGCTGAGGGGACTACGAGAAGAGAGACCCAGTACTTC	CAWSAEGTTRRETQYF
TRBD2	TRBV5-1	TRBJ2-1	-	TGCGCCAGCAGCTTGGATTCTAGCGGGATAAGGGCCTACAATGAGCAGTTCTTC	CASSLDSSGIRAYNEQFF
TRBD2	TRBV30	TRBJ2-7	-	TGTGCCTGGGGATCTAGCGGGAGCTCCTACGAGCAGTACTTC	CAWGSSGSSYEQYF